The 10 T cell receptor beta chains below were found in one sample sequenced in a study of T cell repertoires in cytomegalovirus infection. MiXCR was run by TCRdb on the reads, yielding one entry per CDR3 protein. This repertoire shows 450,000 to 650,000 distinct CDR3 sequences, roughly 29% found once; its top ten account for approximately 13%. Sequencing was performed on PBMCs. The receptors were gathered from a human donor in good health (CMV status not recorded). Some clones in this sample may be carry-over from other donors' samples.

This clonotype was counted a few times. The J gene is TRBJ1-2, the V gene TRBV28; TRBD1 aligns across 10 bases. V gave up 5 bases and J gave up 3 bases; unmatched junction bases: 3. The CDR3 sequence is 14 residues long. Germline V lookup: CDR1 MDHEN, CDR2 SYDVKM. The CDR3 reads CASSRDRGYYGYTF. The CDR3 DNA reads as TGTGCCAGCAGTCGGGACAGGGGTTACTATGGCTACACCTTC.

This rearrangement joins TRBV12-3 or TRBV12-4 to TRBJ2-2, with D hard to call. Trimming stripped 3 bases from V and 4 bases from J, with 12 bases between. The CDR3 has 15 amino acids. CDR3 DNA sequence: TGTGCCAGCAGTTTGGAACTCGTCGGCACCGGGGAGCTGTTTTTT. It encodes CASSLELVGTGELFF.

This clonotype was recorded at least ten times. The rearrangement joins TRBV7-2 to TRBJ2-4; possible D gene TRBD1, 6 bases. V was cut by 1 base and J by 8 bases, with 21 bases left in between. CDR3 size: 17 residues. Germline CDR1 SGHTA, CDR2 FQGNSA. The CDR3 loop is CASSLGTVDGEVDIQYF. CDR3 coding DNA: TGTGCCAGCAGCTTAGGGACAGTAGATGGTGAAGTGGACATTCAGTACTTC.

This clonotype was seen more than once but under ten times. The genes are TRBV11-2 and TRBJ2-1, with a possible D match to TRBD1 (5 bases). V was cut by 5 bases and J by 0 bases, with 23 bases left in between. CDR3 size: 19 residues. CDR1 is SGHAT, CDR2 FQNNGV, per germline. CDR3 sequence: CASSPRRTGGLSSYNEQFF. In nucleotides, the CDR3 is TGTGCCAGCAGCCCCAGAAGAACAGGCGGTCTAAGCTCCTACAATGAGCAGTTCTTC.

The chain couples TRBV28 to TRBJ1-1; D remains ambiguous. The germline gives CDR1 MDHEN, CDR2 SYDVKM. CDR3 length: 13 amino acids. The V end was cut by 6 bases, the J end by 1 base, with 9 bases between. DNA of the CDR3: TGTGCCAGCAGACAACCAGAGAACACTGAAGCTTTCTTT. Protein: CASRQPENTEAFF.

J is TRBJ2-3 and V is TRBV5-1, with 8 bases lining up with TRBD1. The CDR3 consists of 14 residues. Germline lookup yields CDR1 SGHRS and CDR2 YFSETQ. The V gene end was trimmed by 0 bases and the J gene end by 6 bases; junction bases not matched to a gene: 3. The CDR3 region is CASSLAGGWDTQYF. The CDR3 coding sequence is TGCGCCAGCAGCTTGGCAGGGGGCTGGGATACGCAGTATTTT. Combining the CDR3 with reference TRBV5-1 and TRBJ2-3 gives the whole variable domain KAGVTQTPRYLIKTRGQQVTLSCSPISGHRSVSWYQQTPGQGLQFLFEYFSETQRNKGNFPGRFSGRQFSNSRSEMNVSTLELGDSALYLCASSLAGGWDTQYFGPGTRLTVL.

In nucleotides, the CDR3 is TGCGCCAGCAGCTTGGAACGGGGGAAGAGCACAGATACGCAGTATTTT. It is translated as CASSLERGKSTDTQYF. The V call is TRBV5-1, the J call TRBJ2-3; D might be TRBD2 (6 bases). CDR3 length: 16 residues. Germline values: CDR1 SGHRS, CDR2 YFSETQ. V lost 0 bases and J 0 bases, leaving 11 bases between the germline ends.

The chain carries TRBV12-3 or TRBV12-4 and TRBJ1-5; 9 nucleotides match TRBD1. V shed 6 bases, J shed 5 bases, and the junction held 8 bases outside the gene matches. The CDR3 length is 15 residues. As DNA, the CDR3 is TGTGCCAGCAGGAAAACAGGGGGCGAGGATCAGCCCCAGCATTTT. Translated: CASRKTGGEDQPQHF.

The rearrangement uses TRBV12-5 and TRBJ1-4, with D tentatively TRBD1 (6 bases). This CDR3 region has 15 residues. Germline-derived CDR1 and CDR2 are LGHNT and FRNRAP. V lost 7 bases to trimming and J lost 8 bases, with 20 bases between them. CDR3 DNA: TGTGCTAGTGCCCCCTTAGTTGGGGGGGGCGAAAAACTGTTTTTT. Translated: CASAPLVGGGEKLFF. Complete variable domain (other parts from reference TRBV12-5 and TRBJ1-4): DARVTQTPRHKVTEMGQEVTMRCQPILGHNTVFWYRQTMMQGLELLAYFRNRAPLDDSGMPKDRFSAEMPDATLATLKIQPSEPRDSAVYFCASAPLVGGGEKLFFGSGTQLSVL.

The CDR3 loop is CASSLMTVSPEQYV. CDR3 DNA: TGTGCCAGCAGTTTAATGACAGTAAGTCCCGAGCAGTACGTC. This chain joins TRBV12-3 or TRBV12-4 and TRBJ2-7; D might be TRBD1 (5 bases). This CDR3 comprises 14 residues. The V end lost 2 bases, the J end lost 6 bases, and 14 bases lay between the germline ends.